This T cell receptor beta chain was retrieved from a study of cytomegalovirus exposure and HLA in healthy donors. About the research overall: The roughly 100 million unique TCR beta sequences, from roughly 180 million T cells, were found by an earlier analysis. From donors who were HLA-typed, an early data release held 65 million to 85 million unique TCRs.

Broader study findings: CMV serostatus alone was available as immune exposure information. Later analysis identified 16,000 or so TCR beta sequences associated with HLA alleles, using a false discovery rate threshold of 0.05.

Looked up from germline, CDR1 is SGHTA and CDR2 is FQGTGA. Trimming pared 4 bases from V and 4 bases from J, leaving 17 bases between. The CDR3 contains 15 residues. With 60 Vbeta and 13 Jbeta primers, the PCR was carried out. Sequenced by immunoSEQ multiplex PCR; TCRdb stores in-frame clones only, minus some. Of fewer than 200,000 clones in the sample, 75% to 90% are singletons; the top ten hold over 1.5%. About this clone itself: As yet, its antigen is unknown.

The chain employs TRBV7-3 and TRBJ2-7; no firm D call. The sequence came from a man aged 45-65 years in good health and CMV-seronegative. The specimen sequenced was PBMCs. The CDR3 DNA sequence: TGTGCCAGCAGCTCCTATGAGAGATTGAGATACGAGCAGTACTTC. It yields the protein CASSSYERLRYEQYF.